Shown below are 27 T cell receptor beta chains from a single sample sequenced in a study of T-cell memory formation after mild COVID-19 (dated by TCRdb to the early 2020s). To prepare the library, 5' RACE was applied. TCRdb records Illumina NovaSeq 6000 as the sequencer. TCRdb reprocessing: public reads trimmed at Q25 with fastp, clones called with MiXCR, in-frame beta chains kept. For every CDR3 protein sequence, its rows merge into one entry that carries the most common genes and DNA. Recorded for this sample are around 370,000 distinct CDR3 sequences; 21% of them occurred a single time. Around 12% of the sample goes to the ten largest clones. The specimen was PBMCs or a T cell subset sorted from them (not recorded which). The origin of the receptors is an adult woman who had mild COVID-19 (a few samples of this study predate the infection). The sample titles of this study are shuffled in the database, so cell type and time point are left out; the donor was told from shared clones.

This clonotype showed up just once. The V call is TRBV20-1, the J call TRBJ2-3; perhaps D is TRBD1 or TRBD2 (7 bases each). Per the germline V gene, CDR1 is DFQATT and CDR2 is SNEGSKA (reference sequence). This CDR3 is built from 17 residues. V lost 3 bases and J 2 bases, leaving 21 bases between the germline ends. The CDR3 loop is CSASEGFRGGNTDTQYF. The CDR3 nucleotides are TGCAGTGCTAGCGAAGGCTTCAGGGGGGGGAACACAGATACGCAGTATTTT.

This clonotype was recorded a few times. The chain is built from TRBV9 and TRBJ2-1; 10 bases are shared with TRBD1. The germline V gene has CDR1 SGDLS and CDR2 YYNGEE. CDR3 length: 16 residues. Trimming at V came to 1 base and at J to 1 base, leaving 2 bases not matched to a gene. The CDR3, as DNA: TGTGCCAGCAGCGTAAGACAGGGGGCGTCCTACAATGAGCAGTTCTTC. Its translation is CASSVRQGASYNEQFF. The full variable domain, its missing parts supplied by reference TRBV9 and TRBJ2-1, is DSGVTQTPKHLITATGQRVTLRCSPRSGDLSVYWYQQSLDQGLQFLIQYYNGEERAKGNILERFSAQQFPDLHSELNLSSLELGDSALYFCASSVRQGASYNEQFFGPGTRLTVL.

This clonotype occurred a few times. V is TRBV4-3 and J is TRBJ2-7, with D perhaps matching TRBD1 (6 bases). CDR1 is LGHNA and CDR2 is YSLEER in the germline V gene. The CDR3 totals 15 residues. Between the trimmed V and J ends, which lost 1 base and 3 bases, there was a span of 13 bases. CDR3 in DNA: TGCGCCAGCAGCCAAGGGACAGCCTACTACTACGAGCAGTACTTC. It yields the protein CASSQGTAYYYEQYF.

V gene TRBV30 combines with J gene TRBJ2-1, with D perhaps TRBD1 (7 bases). The V end was cut by 1 base, the J end by 9 bases, with 10 bases between. Germline assignment: CDR1 GTSNPN and CDR2 SVGIG (reference sequence). This CDR3 has 12 residues. The CDR3 protein is CAWSGQGGEQFF. DNA for the CDR3: TGTGCCTGGAGTGGCCAGGGGGGTGAGCAGTTCTTC.

The chain joins TRBV6-2 or TRBV6-3 to TRBJ2-1, with TRBD2 matching over 9 bases. Germline V gene sequence: CDR1 MNHEY, CDR2 SVGEGT. The V segment lost 7 bases and the J segment 6 bases; nucleotides outside the gene matches: 7. There are 14 residues in the CDR3. In DNA, the CDR3 is TGTGCCAGCAAAGACGGCGGGGGGGCCAATGAGCAGTTCTTC. Residues: CASKDGGGANEQFF.

The rearrangement links TRBV30 to TRBJ1-2; 10 nucleotides agree with TRBD1. The V gene's germline CDR1 is GTSNPN and CDR2 SVGIG (reference sequence). This CDR3 region has 15 residues. V lost 3 bases, J lost 6 bases, and 10 bases stayed unmatched. CDR3 in amino acids: CAWRRGDRGHDGYTF. CDR3 coding DNA: TGTGCCTGGAGACGGGGGGACAGGGGACATGATGGCTACACCTTC.

This clonotype was observed a few times. V gene TRBV11-2 combines with J gene TRBJ2-7; D uncertain. The CDR3 sequence is 13 residues long. Trimming shortened V by 1 base and J by 2 bases, and 6 bases separated the two germline ends. From germline, CDR1 is SGHAT and CDR2 FQNNGV. In DNA, the CDR3 is TGTGCCAGCAGCTTAGTGGGTCCCTACGAGCAGTACTTC. This translates into CASSLVGPYEQYF.

The gene calls are TRBV3-1 and TRBJ1-4, with 7 bases lining up with TRBD1. V gave up 4 bases and J gave up 4 bases; unmatched junction bases: 9. This CDR3 region has 16 residues. Germline V lookup: CDR1 LGHDT, CDR2 YNNKEL (reference sequence). The CDR3 nucleotides are TGTGCCAGCAGCCCGTCCGGGACAGCGAATAATGAAAAACTGTTTTTT. Translated: CASSPSGTANNEKLFF.

V usage is TRBV7-6 and J usage is TRBJ2-3, with 10 bases identical to TRBD1. J lost 4 bases, V lost 3 bases, and 16 bases had no gene match. The germline V gene encodes CDR1 SGHVS and CDR2 FNYEAQ. The CDR3 runs 19 residues. CDR3 amino acids: CASSLDPGQGFSVADTQYF. The DNA of the CDR3 is TGTGCCAGCAGCTTGGATCCGGGACAGGGGTTCTCGGTTGCAGATACGCAGTATTTT.

V and J are TRBV6-5 and TRBJ1-1; tentatively, D is TRBD1 (5 bases). V gave up 6 bases and J gave up 1 base, with 15 bases separating them. The germline gives CDR1 MNHEY, CDR2 SVGAGI. CDR3 size: 15 residues. The CDR3 sequence is CASRSGRVGNTEAFF. The CDR3 DNA reads as TGTGCCAGCAGATCCGGCAGGGTAGGGAACACTGAAGCTTTCTTT.

The chain carries TRBV15 and TRBJ2-2; the D gene is possibly TRBD2 (5 bases). CDR1 LNHNV and CDR2 YYDKDF come from the germline V gene (reference sequence). V gave up 2 bases and J gave up 4 bases, with 11 bases separating them. The CDR3 has 15 amino acids. This chain's CDR3 is CATSRRGVGTGELFF. Written as DNA, the CDR3 is TGTGCCACCAGCAGACGGGGAGTTGGCACCGGGGAGCTGTTTTTT. The full variable domain, its missing parts supplied by reference TRBV15 and TRBJ2-2, is DAMVIQNPRYQVTQFGKPVTLSCSQTLNHNVMYWYQQKSSQAPKLLFHYYDKDFNNEADTPDNFQSRRPNTSFCFLDIRSPGLGDTAMYLCATSRRGVGTGELFFGEGSRLTVL.

The chain combines TRBV10-3 with TRBJ2-7; 10 nucleotides agree with TRBD1. The CDR3 has 13 amino acids. Germline V CDR1 and CDR2: ENHRY, SYGVKD. The trim removed 8 bases at V and 2 bases at J, leaving 3 bases unmatched. CDR3 DNA: TGTGCCATCGGGACAGGGGTCACCTACGAGCAGTACTTC. Its translation: CAIGTGVTYEQYF.

There are a few counts of this clonotype. The chain links TRBV3-1 to TRBJ2-5; no firm D call. V was shortened by 0 bases and J by 5 bases, with 4 bases between the two germline ends. Germline V gene data show CDR1 as LGHDT and CDR2 as YNNKEL (reference sequence). CDR3 length: 12 amino acids. The DNA for the CDR3 is TGTGCCAGCAGCCAAGAGGAGGAGACCCAGTACTTC. Translated, it gives CASSQEEETQYF.

In this sample, this clonotype turned up a few times. This rearrangement joins TRBV2 to TRBJ2-1; D may be TRBD1 or TRBD2 (5 bases each). In germline, CDR1 is SNHLY, CDR2 FYNNEI. CDR3 length equals 14 residues. The V end was cut by 6 bases, the J end by 7 bases, with 16 bases between. CDR3 sequence: CASSPGREKNEQFF. CDR3 sequence (DNA): TGTGCCAGCAGCCCGGGACGGGAAAAAAATGAGCAGTTCTTC.

There are a few counts of this clonotype. The V call is TRBV7-9, the J call TRBJ2-1; no clear D gene. Germline V gene data show CDR1 as SEHNR and CDR2 as FQNEAQ (reference sequence). V lost 5 bases and J 6 bases, leaving 11 bases between the germline ends. This CDR3 contains 13 residues. The chain's CDR3 is CASSPPWGNEQFF. CDR3 DNA: TGTGCCAGCAGCCCTCCTTGGGGCAATGAGCAGTTCTTC.

In this sample, this clonotype turned up a few times. The rearrangement joins TRBV4-2 to TRBJ2-1; the D is unclear. Trimming removed 1 base at V and 9 bases at J, with 4 bases between. CDR1 and CDR2 from the germline V gene are LGHNA and YNFKEQ. CDR3 length: 11 residues. The CDR3 reads CASSQAREQFF. CDR3 nucleotides: TGTGCCAGCAGCCAAGCACGTGAGCAGTTCTTC.

This clonotype was counted only a few times. This chain joins TRBV20-1 and TRBJ1-2; 7 positions agree with TRBD1. Germline V gene lookup returns CDR1 DFQATT and CDR2 SNEGSKA (reference sequence). The CDR3 sequence is 14 residues long. V lost 5 bases to trimming and J lost 4 bases; unmatched junction nucleotides: 10. In nucleotides, the CDR3 is TGCAGTGCTCCTGAGGGGGCTCCGGGCTATGGCTACACCTTC. Protein sequence: CSAPEGAPGYGYTF.

V and J are TRBV5-1 and TRBJ2-1, with TRBD2 matching 14 bases. Losses at the gene ends were 4 bases for V and 6 bases for J; bases not matched to a gene: 12. The CDR3 is 18 residues long. CDR1 is SGHRS and CDR2 is YFSETQ in the germline V gene. CDR3 sequence: CASSPGLAGGRGLNEQFF. For the CDR3, the DNA is TGCGCCAGCAGCCCCGGACTAGCGGGAGGTAGGGGTCTCAATGAGCAGTTCTTC.

Ten or more counts support this clonotype. This chain links TRBV12-3 or TRBV12-4 with TRBJ2-1; 7 bases line up with TRBD1. Germline trimming cut 5 bases from V and 4 bases from J; bases unmatched to any gene: 8. The CDR3 contains 15 residues. CDR3 bases: TGTGCCAGCAGTCCCTACAGGGGCGATTACAATGAGCAGTTCTTC. Amino acids: CASSPYRGDYNEQFF.

The rearrangement links TRBV24-1 to TRBJ2-1; 8 bases align to TRBD2. This CDR3 region has 16 residues. The ends lost 3 bases at V and 2 bases at J; junction bases unmatched: 5. The germline gives CDR1 KGHDR, CDR2 SFDVKD. The CDR3 loop is CATSDAGTSAYNEQFF. In DNA, the CDR3 is TGTGCCACCAGTGATGCCGGGACTAGTGCCTACAATGAGCAGTTCTTC.

This chain links TRBV7-3 with TRBJ2-2; TRBD1 is a possible D gene (6 bases). This CDR3 comprises 14 residues. Trimming pared 6 bases from V and 4 bases from J, leaving 12 bases between. CDR1 is SGHTA, CDR2 FQGTGA, per germline. The CDR3 reads CASRQGRGTGELFF. The CDR3 DNA is TGTGCCAGCAGACAGGGTCGGGGCACCGGGGAGCTGTTTTTT.

The CDR3 region has the DNA TGTGCCATCAGTGGAGGCAGGGGAGGGAGCTCCTACAATGAGCAGTTCTTC. Translated: CAISGGRGGSSYNEQFF. The chain links TRBV10-3 to TRBJ2-1, with D tentatively TRBD2 (7 bases). The V end was cut by 4 bases, the J end by 0 bases, with 16 bases between. CDR3 length: 17 amino acids. CDR1 is ENHRY and CDR2 is SYGVKD in the germline V gene.

The V gene is TRBV11-2, the J gene TRBJ2-3; the D is unclear. In germline, CDR1 is SGHAT, CDR2 FQNNGV. This CDR3 region has 14 residues. Trimming stripped 2 bases from V and 6 bases from J, with 12 bases between. The CDR3 DNA reads as TGTGCCAGCAGCTTATATATGGGAAAGGATACGCAGTATTTT. This translates into CASSLYMGKDTQYF.

J is TRBJ1-1 and V is TRBV25-1, with a possible D match to TRBD1 (6 bases). Trimming took 3 bases from V and 3 from J, leaving 14 bases between them. This CDR3 is 15 amino acids long. Germline V gene data show CDR1 as MGHDK and CDR2 as SYGVNS. The CDR3 sequence is CASSDVGGMDTEAFF. For the CDR3, the DNA is TGTGCCAGCAGTGACGTAGGGGGAATGGACACTGAAGCTTTCTTT.

The chain recombines TRBV6-1 with TRBJ1-1; D ambiguous. CDR1 and CDR2 (germline): MNHNS, SASEGT. The CDR3 contains 15 residues. V was clipped by 10 bases and J by 2 bases, with 20 bases between them. In DNA, the CDR3 is TGTGCCACCCAGGTTTTAATGAAACTCAACACTGAAGCTTTCTTT. It translates to CATQVLMKLNTEAFF.

This clonotype turned up a few times. The chain carries TRBV20-1 and TRBJ2-6; D remains unclear. V lost 7 bases and J 2 bases, leaving 12 bases between the germline ends. Per the germline V gene, CDR1 is DFQATT and CDR2 is SNEGSKA (reference sequence). The CDR3 sequence is 14 residues long. CDR3 region: CSVPDGAGANVLTF. The CDR3 DNA is TGCAGTGTCCCCGATGGAGCTGGGGCCAACGTCCTGACTTTC.

This clonotype was seen more than once but under ten times. The chain couples TRBV24-1 to TRBJ2-7, with D hard to call. Germline-derived CDR1 and CDR2 are KGHDR and SFDVKD. Trimming left V 3 bases short and J 3 bases short, with 11 bases between. The CDR3 spans 14 residues. CDR3 region: CATSDPSRDYEQYF. The CDR3 DNA is TGTGCCACCAGTGATCCATCAAGGGACTACGAGCAGTACTTC.